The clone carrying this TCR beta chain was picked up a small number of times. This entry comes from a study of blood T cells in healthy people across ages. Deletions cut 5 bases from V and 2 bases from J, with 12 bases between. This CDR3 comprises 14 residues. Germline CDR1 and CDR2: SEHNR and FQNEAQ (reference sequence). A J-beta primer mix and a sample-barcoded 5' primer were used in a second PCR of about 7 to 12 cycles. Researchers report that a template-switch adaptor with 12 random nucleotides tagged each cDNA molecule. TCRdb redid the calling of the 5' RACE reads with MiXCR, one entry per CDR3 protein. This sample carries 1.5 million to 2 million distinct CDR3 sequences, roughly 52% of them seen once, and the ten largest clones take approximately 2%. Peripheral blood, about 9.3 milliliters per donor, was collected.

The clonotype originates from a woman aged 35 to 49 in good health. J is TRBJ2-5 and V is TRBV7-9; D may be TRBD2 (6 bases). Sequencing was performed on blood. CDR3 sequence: CASSPGDGQETQYF. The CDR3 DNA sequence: TGTGCCAGCAGCCCGGGAGATGGGCAAGAGACCCAGTACTTC.